Given below is one T cell receptor (beta chain) in context. Antigen specificity is unknown. This specimen belongs to a study of T-cell memory formation after mild COVID-19. TCRdb recomputed calls from the 5' RACE reads with MiXCR, one row per CDR3 protein. The top ten clones hold approximately 22% of a sample with about 190,000 distinct CDR3 sequences, around 21% of them seen once. Study findings and constraints: Clones contracting over day 15 to 85 were CD4/CD8 balanced, with later expanders leaning CD4+. Certain responding clones were present in pre-infection memory, suggesting participation of cross-reactive memory.

The clonotype was recovered from an adult woman who had mild COVID-19 (a few samples of this study predate the infection). Cell type and time point are not known. Sequenced material: PBMCs or a T cell subset sorted from them (not recorded which).

As DNA, the CDR3 is TGTGCCAGCAGGGGGGACAGCCCTATCAGCGCTTTCTTT. Amino acids: CASRGDSPISAFF. The V and J genes are TRBV6-5 and TRBJ1-1; 7 bases map to TRBD1. Unmatched junction bases numbered 12, after V lost 6 bases and J lost 11 bases. The germline CDR1 and CDR2 sequences are MNHEY and SVGAGI. CDR3 length: 13 amino acids.